This T cell receptor beta chain is from a study of OX40 agonist ivuxolimab in advanced cancers. Study-wide context: While on treatment, patients had intravenous ivuxolimab at 0.01 to 10 mg/kg every 2 weeks. Findings and limits, study-wide: Partly responding patients at 0.1-3.0 mg/kg showed some of the smallest clonal expansion. There were also nonresponders showing low normalized T-cell clonal expansion.

About this clone: Its antigen is not known.

Samples were taken at baseline and on day 1 of cycles 4 and 7. Germline assignment: CDR1 LNHDA and CDR2 SQIVND (reference sequence). The CDR3 runs to 15 residues. The V and J ends lost 6 bases and 5 bases, in that order; junction bases with no gene match: 9. Measured with immunoSEQ multiplex PCR; TCRdb has only the in-frame clones, and not every one. The table records about 98,000 clones, around nine tenths of them present only once. This receptor was taken from an adult with an advanced solid tumor such as melanoma, head and neck, liver or kidney cancer. The chain combines TRBV19 with TRBJ1-5, with 8 bases identical to TRBD1. The sample consisted of CD4+ or CD8+ T cells sorted from blood, taken in a trial of the OX40 agonist ivuxolimab. Here the CDR3 reads CASRLGAGGHQPQHF. The CDR3 nucleotides read TGTGCCAGTAGACTCGGGGCAGGGGGCCATCAGCCCCAGCATTTT.